This TCR beta chain is from a study of T-cell memory formation after mild COVID-19. Whole-study results and caveats: The pre-infection memory compartment contained some responding clones, suggesting cross-reactive memory joined.

The germline V gene has CDR1 KGHSH and CDR2 LQKENI. This CDR3 spans 13 amino acids. With 2 bases removed from V and 0 bases from J, the gap between germline ends came to 4 bases. Each CDR3 protein is one row after TCRdb ran MiXCR on the 5' RACE reads. The sample holds approximately 170,000 distinct CDR3 sequences, 13% seen once. This clonotype was seen repeatedly, ten times or more. Its antigen is unknown. V and J are TRBV18 and TRBJ1-1, with D unclear. Material: PBMCs or a T cell subset sorted from them (not recorded which). The sequence was obtained from a man between 18 and 35 years old who had mild COVID-19 (a few samples of this study predate the infection). Cell type and time point are not known. The CDR3 sequence is CASSPALNTEAFF. In nucleotides, the CDR3 is TGTGCCAGCTCACCAGCCCTGAACACTGAAGCTTTCTTT. Using reference TRBV18 and TRBJ1-1 for the parts outside the CDR3, the full variable domain is NAGVMQNPRHLVRRRGQEARLRCSPMKGHSHVYWYRQLPEEGLKFMVYLQKENIIDESGMPKERFSAEFPKEGPSILRIQQVVRGDSAAYFCASSPALNTEAFFGQGTRLTVV.